These 29 T cell receptor beta chains share one sample of origin, sequenced in a study of T cell repertoires in cytomegalovirus infection. Each CDR3 protein gets one entry after TCRdb re-called the reads with MiXCR. The repertoire includes about 100,000 distinct CDR3 sequences, 20% to 25% of them detected once, and 35% to 50% sits in the top ten. The sequenced sample was CD8+ T cells from PBMCs. The origin of the receptors is a human donor in good health (CMV status not recorded). Some clones in this sample may be carry-over from other donors' samples.

Worth noting for this clonotype: This may be a read error: a much more frequent sequence differs by one nucleotide. This chain joins TRBV7-2 and TRBJ2-4, with D possibly TRBD2 on 7 matching bases. This CDR3 is 17 amino acids long. CDR1 is SGHTA and CDR2 is FQGNSA in the germline V gene. The chain's CDR3 is CAGSLDGRGFAKNIQYF. The CDR3 coding sequence is TGTGCCGGCAGCTTAGATGGGAGGGGGTTTGCCAAAAACATTCAGTACTTC.

This clonotype showed up just a few times. The rearrangement uses TRBV9 and TRBJ1-1; the D gene is possibly TRBD1 (5 bases). V was shortened by 3 bases and J by 5 bases, with 11 bases between the two germline ends. The CDR3 loop spans 13 amino acids. From germline, CDR1 is SGDLS and CDR2 YYNGEE. The CDR3 region is CASSADSSTEAFF. In DNA, the CDR3 is TGTGCCAGCAGCGCAGACAGCTCAACTGAAGCTTTCTTT.

The gene calls are TRBV4-1 and TRBJ2-1; possibly TRBD2 for D (5 bases). The V gene's germline CDR1 is MGHRA and CDR2 YSYEKL. Trimming removed 0 bases from V and 7 bases from J, with 16 bases in between. The CDR3 length is 16 residues. The DNA for the CDR3 is TGCGCCAGCAGCCAAGATGTCGACGGACTCGGTAATGAGCAGTTCTTC. Translation: CASSQDVDGLGNEQFF.

In its sample, this clonotype was seen a few times. This chain connects TRBV12-3 or TRBV12-4 to TRBJ1-3; possibly TRBD1 for D (5 bases). Trimming took off 6 bases at V and 5 bases at J, with 8 bases between the two ends. The CDR3 is 12 amino acids. The CDR3 DNA sequence: TGTGCCAGCAGCTCGGGACGAAACACCATATATTTT. Its protein is CASSSGRNTIYF.

In DNA, the CDR3 is TGTGCCAGCAGTGACCCGAGCGGGACTGAAGATACGCAGTATTTT. Its protein product is CASSDPSGTEDTQYF. The rearrangement joins TRBV2 to TRBJ2-3; 7 bases fit TRBD2. J lost 5 bases, V lost 3 bases, and 8 bases had no gene match. The CDR3 runs 15 residues. CDR1 is SNHLY and CDR2 is FYNNEI in the germline V gene.

This clonotype showed up just a few times. The rearrangement uses TRBV7-6 and TRBJ2-4; D remains ambiguous. The CDR3 has 16 amino acids. V was clipped by 1 base and J by 0 bases, with 10 bases between them. Germline assignment: CDR1 SGHVS and CDR2 FNYEAQ. The CDR3 nucleotides are TGTGCCAGCAGCTTAGGTGGTATTGTAGCCAAAAACATTCAGTACTTC. It is translated as CASSLGGIVAKNIQYF.

This clonotype has a handful of counts. V and J are TRBV7-9 and TRBJ1-4, with D uncertain. Trimming shortened V by 1 base and J by 4 bases, and 10 bases separated the two germline ends. The germline CDR1 and CDR2 sequences are SEHNR and FQNEAQ (reference sequence). The CDR3 has 15 residues. In DNA form, the CDR3 reads TGTGCCAGCAGCTTAGTTTCAGACAATAATGAAAAACTGTTTTTT. It translates to CASSLVSDNNEKLFF.

The chain is built from TRBV11-2 and TRBJ2-1, with no clear D. CDR1 and CDR2 (germline): SGHAT, FQNNGV. Trimming removed 4 bases at V and 3 bases at J, with 10 bases between. The CDR3 is 14 amino acids. CDR3 sequence reads: CASSSPLDYNEQFF. In DNA form, the CDR3 reads TGTGCCAGCAGCTCCCCGCTGGACTACAATGAGCAGTTCTTC.

The CDR3 reads CASSWTGKSTDTQYF. As DNA, the CDR3 is TGTGCCAGTAGTTGGACAGGGAAGAGCACAGATACGCAGTATTTT. The rearrangement links TRBV19 to TRBJ2-3, with 8 positions matching TRBD1. With V trimmed by 5 bases and J by 0 bases, 4 bases remained unmatched. Per germline, CDR1 LNHDA and CDR2 SQIVND (reference sequence). The CDR3 totals 15 residues. The full variable domain, rest sourced from reference TRBV19 and TRBJ2-3, is DGGITQSPKYLFRKEGQNVTLSCEQNLNHDAMYWYRQDPGQGLRLIYYSQIVNDFQKGDIAEGYSVSREKKESFPLTVTSAQKNPTAFYLCASSWTGKSTDTQYFGPGTRLTVL.

In its sample, this clonotype was seen many times. The chain is built from TRBV14 and TRBJ1-2, with D perhaps matching TRBD1 (5 bases). Germline assignment: CDR1 SGHDN and CDR2 FVKESK. The germline V and J ends were trimmed by 2 bases and 4 bases, with 17 bases remaining between them. This CDR3 spans 16 amino acids. The CDR3 nucleotides read TGTGCCAGCAGCCAAACTTCAGGGCAAACGCCCTATGGCTACACCTTC. It is translated as CASSQTSGQTPYGYTF. The full variable domain, completed using reference TRBV14 and TRBJ1-2, is EAGVTQFPSHSVIEKGQTVTLRCDPISGHDNLYWYRRVMGKEIKFLLHFVKESKQDESGMPNNRFLAERTGGTYSTLKVQPAELEDSGVYFCASSQTSGQTPYGYTFGSGTRLTVV.

The V call is TRBV28, the J call TRBJ1-4; D gene unclear. V was shortened by 3 bases and J by 1 base, with 12 bases between the two germline ends. This CDR3 comprises 16 residues. The germline gives CDR1 MDHEN, CDR2 SYDVKM. The CDR3 reads CASSFRVLGTNEKLFF. The CDR3 region has the DNA TGTGCCAGCAGTTTTCGGGTGTTGGGAACTAATGAAAAACTGTTTTTT.

Ten or more counts support this clonotype. The chain recombines TRBV19 with TRBJ1-5, with 8 bases identical to TRBD1. This CDR3 region has 16 residues. Germline CDR1 is LNHDA and CDR2 is SQIVND (reference sequence). With V trimmed by 7 bases and J by 1 base, 9 bases remained unmatched. The CDR3 region is CASTAGQDLSNQPQHF. CDR3 in DNA: TGTGCCAGTACCGCGGGACAGGATTTAAGCAATCAGCCCCAGCATTTT.

This clonotype was recorded many times. The chain employs TRBV5-1 and TRBJ1-1; the match to TRBD1 covers 8 bases. Germline V lookup: CDR1 SGHRS, CDR2 YFSETQ. V lost 0 bases, J lost 0 bases, and 4 bases stayed unmatched. This CDR3 has 16 amino acids. The CDR3 region is CASSLGPGGVNTEAFF. CDR3 coding DNA: TGCGCCAGCAGCTTGGGGCCAGGGGGCGTGAACACTGAAGCTTTCTTT.

The V gene is TRBV25-1, the J gene TRBJ2-7; D perhaps matches TRBD1 (5 bases). The CDR3 loop spans 12 amino acids. V lost 7 bases and J 8 bases, leaving 15 bases between the germline ends. Germline V CDR1 and CDR2: MGHDK, SYGVNS. The CDR3 loop reads CASTPGNGKQYF. The CDR3 DNA sequence: TGTGCCAGCACACCAGGGAATGGGAAGCAGTACTTC.

V and J are TRBV12-3 or TRBV12-4 and TRBJ1-5; the match to TRBD1 covers 8 bases. J gave up 11 bases and V 6 bases, and 15 bases lay outside the gene matches. This CDR3 has 15 residues. The CDR3 region is CASSSPGTGLEAQHF. The CDR3 DNA is TGTGCCAGCAGCTCACCCGGGACAGGCCTGGAGGCCCAGCATTTT.

This clonotype was found a few times. V usage is TRBV6-6 and J usage is TRBJ2-1; 8 nucleotides line up with TRBD1. Trimming at V came to 2 bases and at J to 7 bases, leaving 10 bases not matched to a gene. The CDR3 loop spans 16 amino acids. Germline V CDR1 and CDR2: MNHNY, SVGAGI (reference sequence). The CDR3 DNA follows: TGTGCCAGCAGTTACGCTCCGGGACAGGAAGAGAATGAGCAGTTCTTC. Translated, it gives CASSYAPGQEENEQFF.

The V gene is TRBV4-3, the J gene TRBJ2-7; either TRBD1 or TRBD2 may supply D (5 bases each). Deletions cut 0 bases from V and 4 bases from J, with 13 bases between. The CDR3 totals 15 residues. Germline CDR1 and CDR2: LGHNA and YSLEER. The CDR3 reads CASSQDVGREYEQYF. DNA of the CDR3: TGCGCCAGCAGCCAAGATGTGGGCAGGGAGTACGAGCAGTACTTC.

This clonotype appeared many times. The rearrangement links TRBV4-3 to TRBJ2-7, with TRBD1 as a possible D gene (6 bases). Germline loops: CDR1 LGHNA, CDR2 YSLEER. The CDR3 is made up of 14 amino acids. V was pared by 1 base and J by 5 bases, with 12 bases between. CDR3 protein: CASSQAGPGDEQYF. The CDR3 coding sequence is TGCGCCAGCAGCCAAGCTGGACCAGGGGACGAGCAGTACTTC.

The chain employs TRBV27 and TRBJ2-7; D perhaps matches TRBD2 (7 bases). Between the trimmed V and J ends, which lost 6 bases and 5 bases, there was a span of 14 bases. The germline V gene encodes CDR1 MNHEY and CDR2 SMNVEV (reference sequence). The CDR3 length is 13 residues. Here the CDR3 DNA reads TGTGCCAGCAGCCCCGTAGGGGGGGACGAGCAGTACTTC. Residues: CASSPVGGDEQYF.

V is TRBV5-6 and J is TRBJ2-7, with 7 bases fitting TRBD1. The ends lost 0 bases at V and 2 bases at J; junction bases unmatched: 5. The CDR3 is made up of 15 amino acids. Looked up from germline, CDR1 is SGHDT and CDR2 is YYEEEE. Here the CDR3 reads CASSLEQGYAYEQYF. The CDR3, as DNA: TGTGCCAGCAGCTTGGAACAGGGGTATGCCTACGAGCAGTACTTC.

The table lists this clonotype with a few counts. V usage is TRBV27 and J usage is TRBJ1-1, with D hard to call. The CDR3 length is 14 residues. Deletions cut 3 bases from V and 6 bases from J, with 14 bases between. Germline-derived CDR1 and CDR2 are MNHEY and SMNVEV (reference sequence). CDR3 loop: CASSFAITGAEAFF. CDR3 coding DNA: TGTGCCAGCAGTTTTGCGATCACGGGCGCTGAAGCTTTCTTT.

V and J are TRBV7-2 and TRBJ2-1; weak D call: TRBD1 (6 bases). Trimming stripped 5 bases from V and 0 bases from J, with 14 bases between. CDR3 length: 16 residues. Germline V gene lookup returns CDR1 SGHTA and CDR2 FQGNSA. For the CDR3, the DNA is TGTGCCAGCAGCCTATACGACAGGAGCTCCTACAATGAGCAGTTCTTC. This codes for CASSLYDRSSYNEQFF. The full variable domain, with the rest looked up from reference TRBV7-2 and TRBJ2-1, is GAGVSQSPSNKVTEKGKDVELRCDPISGHTALYWYRQSLGQGLEFLIYFQGNSAPDKSGLPSDRFSAERTGGSVSTLTIQRTQQEDSAVYLCASSLYDRSSYNEQFFGPGTRLTVL.

This clonotype was counted between two and nine times. The chain recombines TRBV7-9 with TRBJ2-3; possibly TRBD1 for D (6 bases). Germline values: CDR1 SEHNR, CDR2 FQNEAQ (reference sequence). This CDR3 is 13 amino acids long. Trimming stripped 7 bases from V and 4 bases from J, with 12 bases between. The CDR3 sequence: CASTLQGPDTQYF. DNA for the CDR3: TGTGCCAGCACCCTACAGGGACCAGATACGCAGTATTTT. The full variable domain, in which reference TRBV7-9 and TRBJ2-3 provide the parts outside the CDR3, is DTGVSQNPRHKITKRGQNVTFRCDPISEHNRLYWYRQTLGQGPEFLTYFQNEAQLEKSRLLSDRFSAERPKGSFSTLEIQRTEQGDSAMYLCASTLQGPDTQYFGPGTRLTVL.

The chain carries TRBV27 and TRBJ2-7; D uncertain. CDR1 MNHEY and CDR2 SMNVEV come from the germline V gene (reference sequence). CDR3 length: 13 amino acids. V was cut by 5 bases and J by 2 bases, with 10 bases left in between. The CDR3 here is CASSLAPPYEQYF. CDR3 in DNA: TGTGCCAGCAGTCTGGCCCCTCCCTACGAGCAGTACTTC.

The V call is TRBV11-2, the J call TRBJ2-1; D call uncertain. The V and J ends lost 8 bases and 3 bases respectively, with 11 bases between them. CDR1 and CDR2 (germline): SGHAT, FQNNGV. The CDR3 consists of 13 residues. The DNA of the CDR3 is TGTGCCAGCTGCGAGCAACTCTACAATGAGCAGTTCTTC. Its translation is CASCEQLYNEQFF.

V usage is TRBV12-3 or TRBV12-4 and J usage is TRBJ1-2, with D perhaps matching TRBD1 (5 bases). Deletions cut 0 bases from V and 6 bases from J, with 14 bases between. The CDR3 consists of 15 residues. The CDR3 DNA reads TGTGCCAGCAGTTTAGCGGGGCCTTCCGGGGATGGCTACACCTTC. Translation: CASSLAGPSGDGYTF.

Turning to this clonotype: Being one base from a much bigger clone, this may be a read error. This chain connects TRBV11-2 to TRBJ2-7, with TRBD2 identical over 7 bases. CDR1 is SGHAT and CDR2 is FQNNGV in the germline V gene. V was clipped by 5 bases and J by 6 bases; unmatched bases: 7. The CDR3 runs 13 residues. The CDR3 DNA reads TGTGCCAGCAGCCACGGGGGAGGGTGCGAGCAGTACTTC. This translates into CASSHGGGCEQYF.

The rearrangement joins TRBV11-3 to TRBJ2-1; a weak D match, TRBD2 (6 bases). V lost 5 bases and J lost 5, with 10 bases in between. The CDR3 extends over 13 amino acids. Germline V CDR1 and CDR2: SGHNT, YENEEA. The CDR3 DNA reads as TGTGCCAGCAGCCCGGGGAGGCACAATGAGCAGTTCTTC. Translated: CASSPGRHNEQFF.

This clonotype was recorded a few times. The V and J genes are TRBV10-2 and TRBJ1-5; the match to TRBD1 covers 7 bases. The V segment lost 3 bases and the J segment 1 base; nucleotides outside the gene matches: 3. CDR3 length: 15 amino acids. The germline gives CDR1 WSHSY, CDR2 SAAADI. CDR3 nucleotides: TGCGCCAGCAGTGACGGGACAGCCAGCAATCAGCCCCAGCATTTT. Residues: CASSDGTASNQPQHF.